This section outlines one T cell receptor (beta chain) sequence together with its context. The data belong to a study of blood T cell repertoires in COVID-19. The data were produced by immunoSEQ multiplex PCR, yet TCRdb's version contains in-frame clones alone and is incomplete. The sample holds roughly 260,000 clones; roughly four fifths are singletons and the top ten take 4.7%. V lost 5 bases and J lost 3; bases outside the gene matches: 11. The CDR3 consists of 17 residues. In germline, CDR1 is MDHEN, CDR2 SYDVKM. This chain links TRBV28 with TRBJ2-1; 9 bases map to TRBD1. The sequence derives from a woman in her seventies with acute or convalescent COVID-19. The material sequenced was peripheral blood. CDR3 protein: CASSPPTGDRDYNEQFF. The CDR3 nucleotides are TGTGCCAGCAGTCCCCCCACAGGGGACAGGGACTACAATGAGCAGTTCTTC.